Listed below are T cell receptor beta chains from one sample, sequenced in a study of blood T cell repertoires in COVID-19. TCRdb's copy holds only in-frame clones and misses some; the assay was immunoSEQ multiplex PCR. This table holds about 75,000 clones, approximately 79% found once. Input material: peripheral blood. All receptors derive from a human donor with acute or convalescent COVID-19. The donor label of this sample is uncertain. Each CDR3 is given with its conserved first and last residue. The D gene is left open where the match is weak.

V	D	J	CDR3	DNA
TRBV2	TRBD1	TRBJ2-7	CASLPTGGYEQYF	TGTGCCAGTTTACCGACAGGGGGATACGAGCAGTACTTC
TRBV21-1	-	TRBJ2-5	CGGQGIEETQYF	TGTGGGGGACAGGGGATAGAGGAGACCCAGTACTTC
TRBV28	TRBD1	TRBJ2-2	CASGQGFSGELFF	TGTGCCAGCGGACAGGGTTTTTCCGGGGAGCTGTTTTTT
TRBV5-1	TRBD2	TRBJ2-2	CASSPTSGGGTGELFF	TGCGCCAGCAGCCCCACTAGCGGGGGAGGAACCGGGGAGCTGTTTTTT
TRBV19	-	TRBJ2-7	CASADGSLSSYEQYF	TGTGCCAGCGCCGACGGGAGCTTGAGCTCCTACGAGCAGTACTTC
TRBV6-4	-	TRBJ1-1	CASSPTGWDGATEAFF	TGTGCCAGCAGTCCAACAGGGTGGGACGGGGCCACTGAAGCTTTCTTT
TRBV28	-	TRBJ2-7	CASSYGSAASSYEQYF	TGTGCCAGCAGTTACGGTAGTGCCGCAAGCTCCTACGAGCAGTACTTC
TRBV5-1	TRBD1	TRBJ1-3	CASSLGDRGGNTIYF	TGCGCCAGCAGCTTGGGTGACAGGGGTGGAAACACCATATATTTT
TRBV6-5	-	TRBJ2-3	CASAESSTDTQYF	TGTGCCAGTGCAGAATCTAGCACAGATACGCAGTATTTT
TRBV5-6	TRBD1	TRBJ1-2	CASSSYGQGLGYTF	TGTGCCAGCAGCTCCTACGGACAGGGCCTAGGCTACACCTTC
TRBV7-2	TRBD1	TRBJ1-5	CASSFDRGRGQPQHF	TGTGCCAGCAGCTTTGACAGGGGGCGAGGGCAGCCCCAGCATTTT